This entry lists 27 T cell receptor beta chains sequenced from one sample in a study of early T cells in non-severe SARS-CoV-2 infection (dated by TCRdb to 2020 to 2023). The library was obtained by 5' RACE. TCRdb names NextSeq 500 as the instrument used. TCRdb reanalyzed the raw reads on its own, using fastp at Q25 for trimming and MiXCR for clone calling, and kept in-frame beta chains. Every distinct CDR3 protein forms one entry, paired with its most common genes and DNA. The sample includes some 29,000 distinct CDR3 sequences, with more than 5% observed a single time. Roughly 10% of the sample belongs to the ten largest clones. Sequenced: whole blood. The receptors shown here come from an adult who was a healthcare worker with PCR-confirmed SARS-CoV-2 infection or an uninfected control (not recorded which).

This clonotype was detected only a few times. The chain is built from TRBV20-1 and TRBJ1-3; a possible D gene is TRBD1 (6 bases). Trimming shortened V by 6 bases and J by 2 bases, and 14 bases separated the two germline ends. The length of the CDR3 is 14 residues. Looked up from germline, CDR1 is DFQATT and CDR2 is SNEGSKA (reference sequence). The CDR3 spells CSAAEGETGNTIYF. CDR3 DNA sequence: TGCAGTGCGGCTGAGGGGGAAACTGGAAACACCATATATTTT.

There are many counts of this clonotype. The rearrangement uses TRBV4-1 and TRBJ2-7; 12 bases line up with TRBD1. The CDR3 consists of 15 residues. The trim removed 3 bases at V and 2 bases at J, leaving 2 bases unmatched. CDR1 and CDR2 from the germline V gene are MGHRA and YSYEKL. The CDR3 loop is CASSQGTGGAYEQYF. Written as DNA, the CDR3 is TGCGCCAGCAGCCAGGGGACAGGGGGCGCCTACGAGCAGTACTTC.

This clonotype was detected many times. CDR3 in amino acids: CATSRDTGTPLHF. DNA of the CDR3: TGTGCCACCAGCAGAGACACCGGAACACCCCTCCACTTT. The V call is TRBV15, the J call TRBJ1-6, with D uncertain. Germline assignment: CDR1 LNHNV and CDR2 YYDKDF (reference sequence). The CDR3 consists of 13 residues. V lost 0 bases and J lost 11, with 8 bases in between. The variable domain in full, completed from reference TRBV15 and TRBJ1-6, reads DAMVIQNPRYQVTQFGKPVTLSCSQTLNHNVMYWYQQKSSQAPKLLFHYYDKDFNNEADTPDNFQSRRPNTSFCFLDIRSPGLGDTAMYLCATSRDTGTPLHFGNGTRLTVT.

This clonotype was counted between two and nine times. The V gene is TRBV5-4, the J gene TRBJ2-5; D is unresolved. The CDR3 is 13 residues long. Germline CDR1 is SGHNT and CDR2 is YYREEE (reference sequence). Trimming took 4 bases from V and 5 from J, leaving 12 bases between them. The CDR3 protein is CASSPPAQETQYF. CDR3 bases: TGTGCCAGCAGCCCCCCGGCACAGGAGACCCAGTACTTC.

This clonotype was detected ten times or more. The V and J genes are TRBV4-2 and TRBJ1-2; D not certain. The CDR3 loop spans 17 amino acids. The germline gives CDR1 LGHNA, CDR2 YNFKEQ. The ends were cut back, 0 bases at V and 4 bases at J, with 18 bases in the middle. The CDR3 nucleotides are TGTGCCAGCAGCCAAGAGGGATCGGTTTTACCAATCTATGGCTACACCTTC. Translation: CASSQEGSVLPIYGYTF.

This clonotype was observed many times. The genes are TRBV5-1 and TRBJ1-6; D remains unclear. CDR3 size: 15 residues. The V gene lost 4 bases and the J gene lost 6 bases, with 14 bases spanning the gap. Germline V gene data show CDR1 as SGHRS and CDR2 as YFSETQ. CDR3 sequence: CASSKDGNSNSPLHF. The CDR3 nucleotides are TGCGCCAGCAGCAAGGATGGCAATAGTAATTCACCCCTCCACTTT.

Many counts were recorded for this clonotype. The chain combines TRBV6-1 with TRBJ2-7, with D unclear. The CDR3 contains 10 residues. V was clipped by 8 bases and J by 1 base, with 3 bases between them. CDR1 and CDR2 from the germline V gene are MNHNS and SASEGT. For the CDR3, the DNA is TGTGCCAGCGGATCCTACGAGCAGTACTTC. It codes for CASGSYEQYF.

In this sample, this clonotype turned up many times. The chain combines TRBV27 with TRBJ2-7, with unresolved D. Germline V CDR1 and CDR2: MNHEY, SMNVEV (reference sequence). V was clipped by 2 bases and J by 3 bases, with 11 bases between them. The CDR3 extends over 14 amino acids. The CDR3 is CASSLKGFGYEQYF. The CDR3 nucleotides read TGTGCCAGCAGTTTAAAGGGTTTTGGCTACGAGCAGTACTTC.

This clonotype was detected ten times or more. The V call is TRBV6-1, the J call TRBJ2-4; possibly TRBD2 for D (5 bases). The V end lost 0 bases, the J end lost 8 bases, and 8 bases lay between the germline ends. The CDR3 is 13 residues long. Germline V gene lookup returns CDR1 MNHNS and CDR2 SASEGT. The CDR3 here is CASSEARGDIQYF. The CDR3 DNA follows: TGTGCCAGCAGTGAAGCACGGGGTGACATTCAGTACTTC.

This clonotype was counted many times. This chain uses TRBV25-1 with TRBJ2-1; 14 nucleotides agree with TRBD2. Losses at the gene ends were 6 bases for V and 0 bases for J; bases not matched to a gene: 16. The CDR3 has 21 residues. From germline, CDR1 is MGHDK and CDR2 SYGVNS. CDR3 amino acids: CASSDRARGLAGVSSYNEQFF. CDR3 nucleotides: TGTGCCAGCAGCGACAGGGCCCGGGGACTAGCGGGGGTCAGCTCCTACAATGAGCAGTTCTTC.

The chain carries TRBV12-3 or TRBV12-4 and TRBJ2-2; weak D call: TRBD1 (6 bases). The CDR3 spans 15 residues. Trimming took off 2 bases at V and 5 bases at J, with 12 bases between the two ends. CDR3 DNA sequence: TGTGCCAGCAGTTTACATCAGGGGCGTACCGGGGAGCTGTTTTTT. It yields the protein CASSLHQGRTGELFF.

This clonotype was detected ten times or more. J is TRBJ2-7 and V is TRBV2; 8 bases fit TRBD1. Germline V gives CDR1 SNHLY, CDR2 FYNNEI. The CDR3 extends over 14 amino acids. The V segment lost 6 bases and the J segment 2 bases; nucleotides outside the gene matches: 6. This CDR3 is CASSAGQGPYEQYF. CDR3 bases: TGTGCCAGCAGCGCAGGACAGGGACCCTACGAGCAGTACTTC.

Ten or more counts support this clonotype. The chain joins TRBV11-3 to TRBJ2-3, with D possibly TRBD2 on 6 matching bases. Trimming removed 5 bases at V and 1 base at J, with 13 bases between. Germline CDR1 is SGHNT and CDR2 is YENEEA. The length of the CDR3 is 15 residues. The CDR3 DNA is TGTGCCAGCAGCCCGGCGGGGACCGGCACAGATACGCAGTATTTT. It codes for CASSPAGTGTDTQYF.

Only a few counts were recorded for this clonotype. This sequence joins TRBV4-3 and TRBJ2-7; D not certain. The germline V gene encodes CDR1 LGHNA and CDR2 YSLEER. The CDR3 covers 14 residues. The V gene lost 3 bases and the J gene lost 0 bases, with 9 bases spanning the gap. The CDR3 reads CASSQGPDSYEQYF. The CDR3 DNA sequence: TGCGCCAGCAGCCAGGGCCCTGACTCCTACGAGCAGTACTTC.

This clonotype was observed many times. The chain has TRBV6-5 and TRBJ2-7; D may be TRBD2 (5 bases). Trimming took 7 bases from V and 0 from J, leaving 10 bases between them. Germline CDR1 is MNHEY and CDR2 is SVGAGI. The CDR3 is 13 residues long. DNA of the CDR3: TGTGCCAGCACACGGGGAAGCTCCTACGAGCAGTACTTC. Protein product: CASTRGSSYEQYF.

This clonotype has ten or more counts. The chain uses TRBV6-6 and TRBJ2-7; D is uncertain. The V and J ends lost 8 bases and 0 bases respectively, with 17 bases between them. Per the germline V gene, CDR1 is MNHNY and CDR2 is SVGAGI (reference sequence). The CDR3 length is 15 residues. Here the CDR3 DNA reads TGTGCCAGCTATGGTGTGTTGGCAGGCTCCTACGAGCAGTACTTC. It yields the protein CASYGVLAGSYEQYF.

This clonotype was detected ten times or more. This chain uses TRBV3-1 with TRBJ2-2; tentatively, D is TRBD1 (6 bases). Germline CDR1 and CDR2: LGHDT and YNNKEL (reference sequence). V lost 4 bases and J lost 4, with 10 bases in between. The length of the CDR3 is 14 residues. The CDR3 DNA reads TGTGCCAGCAGCCCGATGGGGGCCACCGGGGAGCTGTTTTTT. Translating it yields CASSPMGATGELFF.

This clonotype appeared many times. V and J are TRBV5-5 and TRBJ2-6; 9 bases match TRBD1. CDR1 SGHKS and CDR2 YYEKEE come from the germline V gene (reference sequence). This CDR3 region has 17 residues. V lost 1 base and J lost 0; bases outside the gene matches: 2. The CDR3 nucleotides are TGTGCCAGCAGCTTGTGGGACAGGGACTCTGGGGCCAACGTCCTGACTTTC. This gives the protein CASSLWDRDSGANVLTF.

The rearrangement joins TRBV10-3 to TRBJ2-1; 14 bases are shared with TRBD2. Germline lookup yields CDR1 ENHRY and CDR2 SYGVKD. Unmatched junction bases numbered 13, after V lost 6 bases and J lost 0 bases. This CDR3 is 20 amino acids long. For the CDR3, the DNA is TGTGCCATCAGACCGGGGACTAGCGGGAGTTTAACCAGCTCCTACAATGAGCAGTTCTTC. Translating gives CAIRPGTSGSLTSSYNEQFF.

This clonotype was observed at least ten times. This chain uses TRBV6-5 with TRBJ2-7; D is possibly TRBD1 (5 bases). The length of the CDR3 is 14 residues. Germline V gene data show CDR1 as MNHEY and CDR2 as SVGAGI. The V and J ends lost 6 bases and 7 bases respectively, with 19 bases between them. CDR3 nucleotides: TGTGCCAGCAGCCCACAGGCTCTGCCACTGGAGCAGTACTTC. This translates into CASSPQALPLEQYF.

V usage is TRBV6-2 or TRBV6-3 and J usage is TRBJ2-3, with D perhaps assigned TRBD1 or TRBD2 (5 bases each). V lost 6 bases, J lost 2 bases, and 15 bases lay in between. Germline CDR1 and CDR2: MNHEY and SVGEGT. This CDR3 is 15 amino acids long. The CDR3 here is CASRGPVTFTDTQYF. In nucleotides, the CDR3 is TGTGCCAGCAGGGGACCGGTCACCTTCACAGATACGCAGTATTTT.

This clonotype has a count of ten or more. The CDR3 nucleotides read TGTGCCAGCAGTTACTCGAACCAGGGAGGAAGCGGGGAGCTGTTTTTT. It translates to CASSYSNQGGSGELFF. This chain links TRBV6-5 with TRBJ2-2; D may be TRBD2 (6 bases). From germline, CDR1 is MNHEY and CDR2 SVGAGI. The V end lost 0 bases, the J end lost 7 bases, and 15 bases lay between the germline ends. The CDR3 length is 16 residues.

This chain connects TRBV12-3 or TRBV12-4 to TRBJ2-7; a possible D gene is TRBD2 (5 bases). V shed 4 bases and J shed 5 bases, with 9 bases lying between them. This CDR3 region has 12 residues. The CDR3 DNA reads as TGTGCCAGCAGTTGGCCCGGGAACGAGCAGTACTTC. Amino acids: CASSWPGNEQYF.

This clonotype was seen many times. The chain carries TRBV28 and TRBJ1-2; D is perhaps TRBD1 (5 bases). The CDR3 spans 14 residues. Trimming shortened V by 11 bases and J by 1 base, and 17 bases separated the two germline ends. Germline CDR1 is MDHEN and CDR2 is SYDVKM. The DNA for the CDR3 is TGTGCCCACCGTCAGGGAGGTAATAACTATGGCTACACCTTC. Translating it yields CAHRQGGNNYGYTF.

This clonotype came up many times. This chain uses TRBV5-8 with TRBJ2-7; 9 bases map to TRBD1. V lost 6 bases to trimming and J lost 6 bases; unmatched junction nucleotides: 10. The length of the CDR3 is 14 residues. The germline V gene encodes CDR1 SGHTS and CDR2 YDEGEE. CDR3: CASNARTGASEQYF. CDR3 DNA sequence: TGTGCCAGCAACGCTCGGACAGGGGCCTCCGAGCAGTACTTC.

The chain recombines TRBV11-2 with TRBJ2-2, with TRBD1 matching 11 bases. This CDR3 is 15 amino acids long. V lost 6 bases to trimming and J lost 8 bases; unmatched junction nucleotides: 8. In germline, CDR1 is SGHAT, CDR2 FQNNGV. The CDR3 sequence is CASRRTGGTSGELFF. The CDR3 DNA follows: TGTGCCAGCAGGAGGACAGGGGGCACTTCTGGGGAGCTGTTTTTT.

The V call is TRBV4-3, the J call TRBJ1-4; perhaps TRBD1 as D (5 bases). Germline V gene lookup returns CDR1 LGHNA and CDR2 YSLEER. Between the trimmed V and J ends, which lost 2 bases and 7 bases, there was a span of 11 bases. This CDR3 comprises 14 residues. The CDR3 sequence: CASSQTGDGEKLFF. The CDR3 nucleotides are TGCGCCAGCAGCCAAACAGGCGACGGTGAAAAACTGTTTTTT.